The 14 T cell receptor beta chains listed next were all sequenced from one sample in a study of blood T cell repertoires in COVID-19. TCRdb's table, derived via immunoSEQ multiplex PCR, lists solely in-frame clones and lacks some. Among about 350,000 clones listed, roughly 84% were seen once. Sequencing was done on a sample of PBMCs or T cells enriched from blood (not recorded which). The receptors here all came from a woman aged 25-40 years who had recovered from COVID-19.

CDR3 nucleotides: TGTGCCAGCAGCCAAGGGCGAGGCAGCTCCTACGAGCAGTACTTC. This codes for CASSQGRGSSYEQYF. The chain recombines TRBV14 with TRBJ2-7, with D hard to call. V dropped 1 base and J dropped 0 bases, with 10 bases sitting between them. CDR3 length: 15 residues. The germline gives CDR1 SGHDN, CDR2 FVKESK.

V is TRBV30 and J is TRBJ2-7, with 7 nucleotides matching TRBD1. Unmatched junction bases numbered 5, after V lost 5 bases and J lost 4 bases. The CDR3 has 12 residues. Germline-derived CDR1 and CDR2 are GTSNPN and SVGIG (reference sequence). CDR3: CAWHGQEYEQYF. The CDR3 coding sequence is TGTGCCTGGCACGGACAGGAGTACGAGCAGTACTTC.

The J gene is TRBJ2-5, the V gene TRBV5-1, with TRBD2 matching over 11 bases. Germline assignment: CDR1 SGHRS and CDR2 YFSETQ. The CDR3 consists of 15 residues. Unmatched junction bases numbered 5, after V lost 4 bases and J lost 3 bases. The CDR3 is CASSALGLAEETQYF. CDR3 coding DNA: TGCGCCAGCAGCGCCTTGGGACTAGCGGAAGAGACCCAGTACTTC.

This chain uses TRBV15 with TRBJ2-2; D is uncertain. The CDR3 contains 14 residues. V lost 3 bases and J lost 1, with 6 bases in between. The germline CDR1 and CDR2 sequences are LNHNV and YYDKDF (reference sequence). DNA of the CDR3: TGTGCCACCAGCAGCCCCCTGAACACCGGGGAGCTGTTTTTT. Translation: CATSSPLNTGELFF.

V usage is TRBV7-2 and J usage is TRBJ2-2, with TRBD1 matching 9 bases. Unmatched junction bases numbered 6, after V lost 5 bases and J lost 5 bases. Germline loops: CDR1 SGHTA, CDR2 FQGNSA. The CDR3 spans 15 residues. The CDR3 nucleotides are TGTGCCAGCAGCCCACAGGGGGCGCGGACCGGGGAGCTGTTTTTT. Protein product: CASSPQGARTGELFF. Looking up the rest from reference TRBV7-2 and TRBJ2-2 gives the full variable domain: GAGVSQSPSNKVTEKGKDVELRCDPISGHTALYWYRQSLGQGLEFLIYFQGNSAPDKSGLPSDRFSAERTGGSVSTLTIQRTQQEDSAVYLCASSPQGARTGELFFGEGSRLTVL.

This clone appeared once. The V and J genes are TRBV27 and TRBJ2-1; D ambiguous. V lost 2 bases, J lost 0 bases, and 5 bases lay in between. This CDR3 spans 14 amino acids. CDR1 MNHEY and CDR2 SMNVEV come from the germline V gene (reference sequence). For the CDR3, the DNA is TGTGCCAGCAGTTTAGACATCTCCTACAATGAGCAGTTCTTC. Translation: CASSLDISYNEQFF.

CDR3 sequence: CSVSQPNTEAFF. CDR3 sequence (DNA): TGCAGCGTTTCACAGCCGAACACTGAAGCTTTCTTT. The gene calls are TRBV29-1 and TRBJ1-1; unclear D gene. CDR1 SQVTM and CDR2 ANQGSEA come from the germline V gene. The CDR3 runs 12 residues. V gave up 5 bases and J gave up 1 base, with 8 bases separating them.

The chain is built from TRBV5-5 and TRBJ2-7; 7 nucleotides match TRBD1. The V and J ends lost 2 bases and 6 bases, in that order; junction bases with no gene match: 8. The germline V gene encodes CDR1 SGHKS and CDR2 YYEKEE (reference sequence). The CDR3 loop spans 14 amino acids. CDR3 sequence reads: CASSLEGAVPEQYF. CDR3 DNA: TGTGCCAGCAGCTTAGAGGGGGCGGTGCCCGAGCAGTACTTC.

This clone was recorded only once. The V and J genes are TRBV7-8 and TRBJ1-3; TRBD1 is a possible D gene (6 bases). This CDR3 is built from 16 residues. CDR1 SGHVS and CDR2 FQNEAQ come from the germline V gene. Between the trimmed V and J ends, which lost 0 bases and 4 bases, there was a span of 13 bases. The CDR3 is CASSLALYRDGNTIYF. CDR3 bases: TGTGCCAGCAGCTTAGCCCTCTACAGGGACGGAAACACCATATATTTT.

The chain has TRBV3-1 (or the pseudogene TRBV3-2) and TRBJ1-1, with D unclear. Germline V gene lookup returns CDR1 LGHDT and CDR2 YNNKEL (reference sequence). Deletions cut 1 base from V and 3 bases from J, with 6 bases between. CDR3 length equals 13 residues. CDR3 DNA sequence: TGTGCCAGCAGCCAAGGTTCTCACACTGAAGCTTTCTTT. This translates into CASSQGSHTEAFF.

This sequence joins TRBV7-2 and TRBJ2-2; D perhaps matches TRBD1 (6 bases). V shed 1 base and J shed 2 bases, with 17 bases lying between them. The CDR3 runs to 18 residues. The germline V gene encodes CDR1 SGHTA and CDR2 FQGNSA. Here the CDR3 reads CASSLGSRGTFNTGELFF. In DNA, the CDR3 is TGTGCCAGCAGCTTAGGGTCCAGGGGCACCTTTAACACCGGGGAGCTGTTTTTT.

This chain connects TRBV6-5 to TRBJ2-7; 7 nucleotides match TRBD1. Germline values: CDR1 MNHEY, CDR2 SVGAGI. The CDR3 has 13 amino acids. The V and J ends lost 7 bases and 2 bases, in that order; junction bases with no gene match: 5. DNA for the CDR3: TGTGCCAGCACTGGGACAGTAACCTACGAGCAGTACTTC. Protein sequence: CASTGTVTYEQYF.

This sequence joins TRBV14 and TRBJ1-4; perhaps TRBD1 as D (5 bases). Trimming left V 4 bases short and J 4 bases short, with 7 bases between. CDR1 is SGHDN, CDR2 FVKESK, per germline. This CDR3 is built from 13 residues. This CDR3 is CASSRGGNEKLFF. CDR3 DNA sequence: TGTGCCAGCAGCCGGGGGGGTAATGAAAAACTGTTTTTT.

The V and J genes are TRBV5-4 and TRBJ2-7; D perhaps matches TRBD1 (6 bases). The V end was cut by 4 bases, the J end by 4 bases, with 15 bases between. The CDR3 runs 14 residues. Germline loops: CDR1 SGHNT, CDR2 YYREEE (reference sequence). CDR3 region: CASSPSQGQYEQYF. CDR3 bases: TGTGCCAGCAGCCCCAGTCAGGGGCAGTACGAGCAGTACTTC.